This T cell receptor beta chain was sequenced for a study of cytomegalovirus exposure and HLA in healthy donors. In the study overall: A preliminary data release comprised 80 million to 95 million unique TCRs obtained from HLA-typed donors.

J gave up 6 bases and V 6 bases, and 4 bases lay outside the gene matches. CDR1 is MDHEN and CDR2 is SYDVKM in the germline V gene. The CDR3 sequence is 13 residues long. The PCR used 60 Vbeta and 13 Jbeta primers. Profiled with immunoSEQ multiplex PCR; TCRdb holds only in-frame clones, not every one. The data show 60,000 to 70,000 clones, around 68% seen once. Comment on this clone: Its specificity is not known.

Findings of the study overall: Rarity held for most TCR sequences, but there were some public TCRs that occurred in many donors.

V is TRBV28 and J is TRBJ1-2; 10 bases map to TRBD1. What was sequenced was PBMCs. The TCR sequence derives from a man in his forties in good health and CMV-seropositive. Here the CDR3 DNA reads TGTGCCAGCAGCCTCGGACAGGGGGATGGCTACACCTTC. Protein sequence: CASSLGQGDGYTF.